This TCR beta chain was observed in a study of cytotoxic CD8 clonotypes in ibrutinib-treated CLL. Overall study results and limits: Public clonotypes (which were uncommon) either contracted or remained stable on treatment. Sampling of sustained-remission and progressing patients occurred at differing times.

Germline CDR1 is MNHEY and CDR2 is SMNVEV (reference sequence). The CDR3 runs to 17 residues. V was clipped by 6 bases and J by 4 bases; unmatched bases: 13. Clones were read by immunoSEQ multiplex PCR, and TCRdb kept only the in-frame ones, dropping some. The sample lists 140,000 or so clones; roughly three quarters were seen once. To note about this clone: Its antigen is unidentified.

Sample: PBMCs, taken after 12 months of ibrutinib treatment. The rearrangement links TRBV27 to TRBJ2-2; 8 nucleotides align to TRBD2. The receptor was isolated from a human donor with chronic lymphocytic leukemia. CDR3 sequence reads: CASSLGREARGTGELFF. The CDR3 DNA follows: TGTGCCAGCAGCCTGGGGCGGGAGGCTCGGGGCACCGGGGAGCTGTTTTTT.